A single sample gave rise to the 29 T cell receptor beta chains below, sequenced in a study of blood T cell repertoires in COVID-19. The table came from immunoSEQ multiplex PCR; TCRdb's copy has only in-frame clones and leaves some out. The table has about 160,000 clones, roughly 80% seen once. The sample taken for sequencing was peripheral blood. All receptors derive from a woman aged 40 to 50 with COVID-19, enrolled during active disease.

The chain joins TRBV7-9 to TRBJ1-2; TRBD1 agrees at 7 bases. The V gene's germline CDR1 is SEHNR and CDR2 FQNEAQ (reference sequence). The junction had 10 bases not matched to a gene; V was cut back by 5 bases and J by 7 bases. The CDR3 has 14 amino acids. The CDR3 DNA sequence: TGTGCCAGCAGCCCGGACAGGTCCCCTGGTGGCTACACCTTC. Translation gives CASSPDRSPGGYTF.

This chain uses TRBV6-5 with TRBJ1-1, with TRBD1 matching 7 bases. Germline values: CDR1 MNHEY, CDR2 SVGAGI. J was trimmed by 6 bases and V by 6 bases; bases with no gene match: 4. The CDR3 extends over 12 amino acids. The CDR3 sequence: CASRTTGSEAFF. DNA of the CDR3: TGTGCCAGCAGAACGACAGGGTCTGAAGCTTTCTTT.

J is TRBJ2-2 and V is TRBV14; TRBD2 is a possible D gene (6 bases). Trimming stripped 6 bases from V and 0 bases from J, with 8 bases between. The CDR3 runs 14 residues. Germline loops: CDR1 SGHDN, CDR2 FVKESK. CDR3 protein: CASRASANTGELFF. The CDR3 bases are TGTGCCAGCAGGGCTAGCGCGAACACCGGGGAGCTGTTTTTT.

V and J are TRBV3-1 (or the pseudogene TRBV3-2) and TRBJ1-2; D not certain. Trimming removed 3 bases at V and 8 bases at J, with 13 bases between. The CDR3 is 13 amino acids. CDR1 is LGHDT and CDR2 is YNNKEL in the germline V gene (reference sequence). CDR3 nucleotides: TGTGCCAGCAGCCATGTAGCCACGGGGGGCTACACCTTC. Translated: CASSHVATGGYTF.

V gene TRBV10-3 combines with J gene TRBJ2-1; possibly TRBD1 for D (6 bases). CDR3 length equals 14 residues. The V gene's germline CDR1 is ENHRY and CDR2 SYGVKD. Between the trimmed V and J ends, which lost 4 bases and 3 bases, there was a span of 10 bases. Written as DNA, the CDR3 is TGTGCCATCAGTGGGGACAACCACTACAATGAGCAGTTCTTC. Encoded protein: CAISGDNHYNEQFF.

The genes are TRBV28 and TRBJ2-1; TRBD2 might be the D (5 bases). V was pared by 5 bases and J by 6 bases, with 17 bases between. Germline values: CDR1 MDHEN, CDR2 SYDVKM. The CDR3 runs 15 residues. The CDR3 region is CASSKGLTHPNEQFF. In DNA, the CDR3 is TGTGCCAGCAGTAAAGGACTGACTCATCCCAATGAGCAGTTCTTC.

The count of this clone is one. This chain joins TRBV24-1 and TRBJ2-7; unclear D gene. Trimming took off 4 bases at V and 3 bases at J, with 6 bases between the two ends. The CDR3 contains 12 residues. Germline-derived CDR1 and CDR2 are KGHDR and SFDVKD. This CDR3 is CATSDNSYEQYF. Here the CDR3 DNA reads TGTGCCACCAGTGACAACAGCTACGAGCAGTACTTC.

The chain has TRBV5-4 and TRBJ2-7; TRBD1 aligns across 10 bases. CDR1 is SGHNT, CDR2 YYREEE, per germline (reference sequence). This CDR3 is 16 amino acids long. The V segment lost 0 bases and the J segment 3 bases; nucleotides outside the gene matches: 6. CDR3 nucleotides: TGTGCCAGCAGCTTGGGGGGGACAGGGGCCGTCTACGAGCAGTACTTC. Its translation is CASSLGGTGAVYEQYF.

This sequence joins TRBV7-2 and TRBJ2-4; D not resolved. The CDR3 has 16 amino acids. V dropped 5 bases and J dropped 0 bases, with 14 bases sitting between them. Germline lookup yields CDR1 SGHTA and CDR2 FQGNSA. CDR3 protein: CASSASRVLAKNIQYF. In nucleotides, the CDR3 is TGTGCCAGCAGCGCAAGCCGGGTTCTAGCCAAAAACATTCAGTACTTC.

This sequence joins TRBV4-1 and TRBJ1-2; a weak D match, TRBD1 (6 bases). CDR1 is MGHRA and CDR2 is YSYEKL in the germline V gene. Trimming took off 3 bases at V and 5 bases at J, with 16 bases between the two ends. This CDR3 has 15 residues. The CDR3 DNA reads TGCGCCAGCAGCCAGGCCCCAGGGGCCCCATATGGCTACACCTTC. Its translation: CASSQAPGAPYGYTF.

V is TRBV27 and J is TRBJ1-5; weak D call: TRBD1 (5 bases). V gave up 8 bases and J gave up 4 bases, with 21 bases separating them. Germline-derived CDR1 and CDR2 are MNHEY and SMNVEV (reference sequence). This CDR3 is built from 16 residues. CDR3 protein: CASRGTMYPVNQPQHF. The CDR3 bases are TGTGCCAGCCGAGGGACTATGTACCCTGTAAATCAGCCCCAGCATTTT.

The genes are TRBV20-1 and TRBJ2-7; 7 bases fit TRBD1. The CDR3 contains 14 residues. The junction had 7 bases not matched to a gene; V was cut back by 3 bases and J by 2 bases. Germline loops: CDR1 DFQATT, CDR2 SNEGSKA (reference sequence). Here the CDR3 DNA reads TGCAGTGCTAGTCTTAGACAGGGCCCCTACGAGCAGTACTTC. Translation: CSASLRQGPYEQYF.

The rearrangement links TRBV20-1 to TRBJ2-5; 9 bases are a match to TRBD2. Germline values: CDR1 DFQATT, CDR2 SNEGSKA (reference sequence). This CDR3 spans 15 amino acids. Losses at the gene ends were 3 bases for V and 4 bases for J; bases not matched to a gene: 9. The DNA for the CDR3 is TGCAGTGCTAGTCTTCTAGCGGGGAGAGGAGAGACCCAGTACTTC. Its protein is CSASLLAGRGETQYF.

The gene calls are TRBV4-1 and TRBJ1-5; 8 bases align to TRBD1. Germline CDR1 is MGHRA and CDR2 is YSYEKL. This CDR3 comprises 14 residues. The V segment lost 4 bases and the J segment 7 bases; nucleotides outside the gene matches: 6. The CDR3 here is CASSRVQGEQPQHF. CDR3 bases: TGCGCCAGCAGCCGGGTACAGGGGGAACAGCCCCAGCATTTT.

The rearrangement links TRBV15 to TRBJ1-5; perhaps TRBD1 as D (6 bases). Germline CDR1 LNHNV, CDR2 YYDKDF (reference sequence). V dropped 0 bases and J dropped 2 bases, with 8 bases sitting between them. The CDR3 is 15 residues long. The CDR3 is CATSREPGGNQPQHF. DNA for the CDR3: TGTGCCACCAGCAGAGAGCCAGGGGGCAATCAGCCCCAGCATTTT.

The chain has TRBV28 and TRBJ2-1, with unresolved D. The V gene's germline CDR1 is MDHEN and CDR2 SYDVKM. The CDR3 sequence is 14 residues long. V lost 6 bases to trimming and J lost 0 bases, with 9 bases between them. The DNA for the CDR3 is TGTGCCAGCAGCATGCTAAGCTCCTACAATGAGCAGTTCTTC. Translation gives CASSMLSSYNEQFF.

This chain connects TRBV19 to TRBJ2-1; 9 bases line up with TRBD1. V gave up 6 bases and J gave up 5 bases; unmatched junction bases: 8. This CDR3 comprises 15 residues. Per the germline V gene, CDR1 is LNHDA and CDR2 is SQIVND (reference sequence). CDR3 in DNA: TGTGCCAGTAGGGAGGGACAGGGACTCGACAATGAGCAGTTCTTC. It specifies CASREGQGLDNEQFF.

The chain combines TRBV19 with TRBJ2-1; 8 positions match TRBD2. Per germline, CDR1 LNHDA and CDR2 SQIVND (reference sequence). Trimming at V came to 7 bases and at J to 4 bases, leaving 3 bases not matched to a gene. The CDR3 has 13 amino acids. This CDR3 reads CASTPGGYNEQFF. The CDR3 DNA follows: TGTGCCAGTACCCCGGGAGGGTACAATGAGCAGTTCTTC.

The chain carries TRBV19 and TRBJ1-2; a weak D match, TRBD1 (6 bases). The CDR3 consists of 13 residues. Per the germline V gene, CDR1 is LNHDA and CDR2 is SQIVND (reference sequence). Deletions cut 6 bases from V and 3 bases from J, with 11 bases between. The CDR3: CASSPQGYYGYTF. CDR3 sequence (DNA): TGTGCCAGTAGCCCACAGGGTTACTATGGCTACACCTTC.

On this clone: Other DNA sequences from this sample encode an identical CDR3 as well. The V gene is TRBV18, the J gene TRBJ2-7; 11 nucleotides agree with TRBD2. With 3 bases clipped from V and 4 bases from J, the junction kept 2 bases outside the gene matches. In germline, CDR1 is KGHSH, CDR2 LQKENI. The CDR3 is made up of 14 amino acids. CDR3: CASSPGTSGYEQYF. DNA of the CDR3: TGTGCCAGCTCACCTGGGACTAGCGGTTACGAGCAGTACTTC.

The CDR3: CASSPGRGQGQNTEAFF. The CDR3 nucleotides read TGTGCCAGCTCACCGGGGAGGGGACAGGGGCAGAACACTGAAGCTTTCTTT. The rearrangement uses TRBV18 and TRBJ1-1; 10 bases align to TRBD1. This CDR3 spans 17 amino acids. With 3 bases clipped from V and 1 base from J, the junction kept 8 bases outside the gene matches. Germline V CDR1 and CDR2: KGHSH, LQKENI.

This chain connects TRBV19 to TRBJ1-1; no clear D gene. Germline-derived CDR1 and CDR2 are LNHDA and SQIVND (reference sequence). V shed 4 bases and J shed 0 bases, with 9 bases lying between them. This CDR3 comprises 14 residues. CDR3 residues: CASSSGRVNTEAFF. The CDR3 region has the DNA TGTGCCAGTAGTAGTGGGAGAGTGAACACTGAAGCTTTCTTT.

Details on this clone: The junction and the germline gene differ at one end; a read error may be behind it. The rearrangement uses TRBV7-7 and TRBJ2-5; maybe TRBD1 (7 bases). Germline V CDR1 and CDR2: SSHAT, FNYEAQ (reference sequence). This CDR3 has 15 residues. The CDR3 loop is CASSDRRGVGETQYF. The DNA for the CDR3 is TGTGCTAGCAGCGACCGCAGGGGGGTGGGAGAGACCCAGTACTTC.

The genes are TRBV2 and TRBJ2-1; the D gene is possibly TRBD1 (6 bases). V was shortened by 8 bases and J by 8 bases, with 7 bases between the two germline ends. The germline CDR1 and CDR2 sequences are SNHLY and FYNNEI. The CDR3 extends over 10 amino acids. The CDR3 loop is CASGGDEQFF. The CDR3 nucleotides are TGTGCCAGCGGGGGCGATGAGCAGTTCTTC.

The chain has TRBV6-1 and TRBJ2-7; D is undetermined. The CDR3 contains 13 residues. V was cut by 2 bases and J by 4 bases, with 9 bases left in between. Germline CDR1 is MNHNS and CDR2 is SASEGT. The CDR3 here is CASSERRSYEQYV. In nucleotides, the CDR3 is TGTGCCAGCAGTGAAAGGAGATCGTACGAGCAGTACGTC.

The chain recombines TRBV29-1 with TRBJ2-3; 7 bases are shared with TRBD2. Unmatched junction bases numbered 2, after V lost 4 bases and J lost 4 bases. The germline V gene encodes CDR1 SQVTM and CDR2 ANQGSEA. The CDR3 runs 12 residues. This CDR3 reads CSVGRGADTQYF. CDR3 bases: TGCAGCGTTGGTCGGGGGGCAGATACGCAGTATTTT.

This chain connects TRBV7-3 to TRBJ1-3; D unclear. V was cut by 5 bases and J by 4 bases, with 9 bases left in between. The germline gives CDR1 SGHTA, CDR2 FQGTGA. The CDR3 loop spans 13 amino acids. CDR3 in DNA: TGTGCCAGCAGCCCATACACGGGAAACACCATATATTTT. This gives the protein CASSPYTGNTIYF.

The chain couples TRBV6-5 to TRBJ2-5; D is possibly TRBD1 (5 bases). Germline V CDR1 and CDR2: MNHEY, SVGAGI. Trimming took 6 bases from V and 5 from J, leaving 16 bases between them. The CDR3 runs to 14 residues. The CDR3 region is CASSDTIGVETQYF. CDR3 nucleotides: TGTGCCAGCAGCGATACCATAGGGGTGGAGACCCAGTACTTC.

The chain is built from TRBV6-5 and TRBJ2-3; D call uncertain. The CDR3 sequence is 12 residues long. Germline CDR1 reads MNHEY; CDR2 reads SVGAGI. The V gene lost 6 bases and the J gene lost 1 base, with 5 bases spanning the gap. The CDR3 DNA sequence: TGTGCCAGCAGGGGCGGCACAGATACGCAGTATTTT. It yields the protein CASRGGTDTQYF.